These 13 T cell receptor beta chains were sequenced from one sample in a study of blood T cell repertoires in COVID-19. Here immunoSEQ multiplex PCR was the method, and the copy in TCRdb shows in-frame clones only, minus some. This sample has around 99,000 clones; about four fifths occur once, and the top ten carry approximately 4.3%. What was sequenced was peripheral blood. These receptors were obtained from a man aged 65 to 85 with acute or convalescent COVID-19.

The chain is built from TRBV7-3 and TRBJ2-1, with 8 bases aligning to TRBD2. CDR3 length: 17 residues. Losses at the gene ends were 2 bases for V and 8 bases for J; bases not matched to a gene: 14. The germline V gene encodes CDR1 SGHTA and CDR2 FQGTGA. CDR3 residues: CASSLGIAGPGVDEQFF. Written as DNA, the CDR3 is TGTGCCAGCAGCTTAGGAATAGCGGGGCCCGGGGTCGATGAGCAGTTCTTC.

This clone was seen ten or more times. The chain employs TRBV5-1 and TRBJ1-1, with D tentatively TRBD1 (5 bases). V was clipped by 10 bases and J by 3 bases, with 16 bases between them. CDR3 length equals 13 residues. In germline, CDR1 is SGHRS, CDR2 YFSETQ. The CDR3 reads CASTEGEDTEAFF. CDR3 in DNA: TGCGCCTCCACAGAAGGGGAGGACACTGAAGCTTTCTTT. Based on the CDR3 plus reference TRBV5-1 and TRBJ1-1, the full variable domain is KAGVTQTPRYLIKTRGQQVTLSCSPISGHRSVSWYQQTPGQGLQFLFEYFSETQRNKGNFPGRFSGRQFSNSRSEMNVSTLELGDSALYLCASTEGEDTEAFFGQGTRLTVV.

The sample holds a few counts of this clone. This CDR3 is CASSQDAVYGYTF. As DNA, the CDR3 is TGTGCCAGCAGCCAAGATGCGGTCTATGGCTACACCTTC. The J gene is TRBJ1-2, the V gene TRBV14; D remains ambiguous. The CDR3 loop spans 13 amino acids. Per germline, CDR1 SGHDN and CDR2 FVKESK. The ends were cut back, 0 bases at V and 4 bases at J, with 6 bases in the middle.

This clone occurred once. The chain joins TRBV6-5 to TRBJ2-2, with D unclear. The CDR3 is 15 amino acids. Germline loops: CDR1 MNHEY, CDR2 SVGAGI. Trimming pared 5 bases from V and 6 bases from J, leaving 16 bases between. The CDR3 spells CASSTQTPRSGELFF. In nucleotides, the CDR3 is TGTGCCAGCAGTACTCAGACCCCGAGGTCCGGGGAGCTGTTTTTT.

The CDR3 region is CASSAKGAEDYGYTF. In DNA, the CDR3 is TGCGCCAGCAGCGCAAAAGGGGCGGAAGACTATGGCTACACCTTC. The rearrangement uses TRBV4-1 and TRBJ1-2; D is possibly TRBD1 (5 bases). Trimming stripped 5 bases from V and 3 bases from J, with 16 bases between. The germline gives CDR1 MGHRA, CDR2 YSYEKL. The CDR3 is 15 amino acids.

The rearrangement links TRBV7-2 to TRBJ2-1, with 13 bases lining up with TRBD2. CDR3 length equals 17 residues. Germline CDR1 SGHTA, CDR2 FQGNSA. V was clipped by 1 base and J by 8 bases; unmatched bases: 8. CDR3 bases: TGTGCCAGCAGCTTAGGGGTCACTAGCGGGAGGGTCGATGAGCAGTTCTTC. Protein product: CASSLGVTSGRVDEQFF.

The J gene is TRBJ2-4, the V gene TRBV2; D gene unclear. Germline V gives CDR1 SNHLY, CDR2 FYNNEI. This CDR3 contains 15 residues. Trimming left V 3 bases short and J 0 bases short, with 9 bases between. This CDR3 is CASSEVTVAKNIQYF. DNA of the CDR3: TGTGCCAGCAGTGAGGTTACGGTAGCCAAAAACATTCAGTACTTC.

The V and J genes are TRBV27 and TRBJ2-5, with TRBD1 matching 9 bases. V gave up 3 bases and J gave up 1 base; unmatched junction bases: 6. CDR3 size: 16 residues. Germline CDR1 reads MNHEY; CDR2 reads SMNVEV (reference sequence). The CDR3, as DNA: TGTGCCAGCAGTTTCGGGGGGACAGGGCCCCAAGAGACCCAGTACTTC. Translation: CASSFGGTGPQETQYF.

This chain connects TRBV5-1 to TRBJ2-2, with D tentatively TRBD1 (5 bases). The CDR3 loop spans 13 amino acids. V was trimmed by 1 base and J by 4 bases, leaving 5 bases between them. The V gene's germline CDR1 is SGHRS and CDR2 YFSETQ. In DNA form, the CDR3 reads TGCGCCAGCAGCTTGCAGGGCACCGGGGAGCTGTTTTTT. It translates to CASSLQGTGELFF.

This sequence joins TRBV9 and TRBJ1-1, with TRBD1 as a possible D gene (6 bases). Per germline, CDR1 SGDLS and CDR2 YYNGEE. This CDR3 is 16 amino acids long. V was cut by 5 bases and J by 6 bases, with 23 bases left in between. The CDR3 DNA is TGTGCCAGCAGTGTGAACCCTTACAGGGTCGGGCCTGAAGCTTTCTTT. Translation gives CASSVNPYRVGPEAFF.

The chain links TRBV7-9 to TRBJ1-5, with D perhaps matching TRBD1 (6 bases). The V gene lost 1 base and the J gene lost 4 bases, with 8 bases spanning the gap. In germline, CDR1 is SEHNR, CDR2 FQNEAQ (reference sequence). The CDR3 covers 14 residues. CDR3 region: CASSLDRVNQPQHF. CDR3 bases: TGTGCCAGCAGCTTAGACAGGGTAAATCAGCCCCAGCATTTT.

The V gene is TRBV7-2, the J gene TRBJ2-3, with D unclear. The germline CDR1 and CDR2 sequences are SGHTA and FQGNSA. V lost 4 bases to trimming and J lost 0 bases, with 14 bases between them. The length of the CDR3 is 16 residues. The CDR3 DNA sequence: TGTGCCAGCAGCTACCACGGAGAGTTAAGCACAGATACGCAGTATTTT. It translates to CASSYHGELSTDTQYF.

The J gene is TRBJ2-2, the V gene TRBV25-1, with D possibly being TRBD2 (5 bases). Germline values: CDR1 MGHDK, CDR2 SYGVNS. The germline V and J ends were trimmed by 7 bases and 4 bases, with 10 bases remaining between them. The CDR3 has 13 amino acids. This chain's CDR3 is CASKGLGTGELFF. As DNA, the CDR3 is TGTGCCAGCAAAGGACTGGGCACCGGGGAGCTGTTTTTT.